Below are 10 T cell receptor beta chains sequenced from a single sample in a study of cytomegalovirus exposure and HLA in healthy donors (dated by TCRdb to about 2017). Library prep was done by the immunoSEQ multiplex PCR assay. For the multiplex PCR, a mixture combining 60 forward primers for TCR Vbeta segments and 13 reverse primers for TCR Jbeta segments was used. Here the immuneACCESS table is served through TCRdb, limited to in-frame sequences with V and J called. Missing clones are a known gap in these copies; in checked studies unresolved V genes cover under half, and the rest lacks a known reason. The sample includes around 44,000 clones, with 75% to 90% observed a single time. The leading ten clones occupy 6.5% to 9.5% of the sample. The sequenced sample consisted of PBMCs. The receptor set was obtained from a woman in her 40s in good health and CMV-seropositive.

The chain couples TRBV2 to TRBJ1-2; 7 positions match TRBD1. The CDR3 spans 12 residues. With V trimmed by 7 bases and J by 6 bases, 5 bases remained unmatched. The germline V gene encodes CDR1 SNHLY and CDR2 FYNNEI. The CDR3 sequence: CASTLGTDGYTF. CDR3 DNA sequence: TGTGCCAGCACCCTCGGGACAGATGGCTACACCTTC.

The chain combines TRBV4-2 with TRBJ1-3; 7 positions match TRBD1. The germline CDR1 and CDR2 sequences are LGHNA and YNFKEQ. V gave up 0 bases and J gave up 0 bases; unmatched junction bases: 5. This CDR3 has 17 residues. The CDR3 here is CASSQDGQASSGNTIYF. In DNA form, the CDR3 reads TGTGCCAGCAGCCAAGACGGACAGGCAAGCTCTGGAAACACCATATATTTT.

The V gene is TRBV19, the J gene TRBJ2-2, with a weak D call TRBD1 (6 bases). CDR1 and CDR2 (germline): LNHDA, SQIVND (reference sequence). The V end was cut by 3 bases, the J end by 1 base, with 6 bases between. This CDR3 is 14 amino acids long. CDR3 sequence reads: CASSMDRNTGELFF. CDR3 bases: TGTGCCAGTAGTATGGACAGGAACACCGGGGAGCTGTTTTTT. Combining the CDR3 with reference TRBV19 and TRBJ2-2 gives the whole variable domain DGGITQSPKYLFRKEGQNVTLSCEQNLNHDAMYWYRQDPGQGLRLIYYSQIVNDFQKGDIAEGYSVSREKKESFPLTVTSAQKNPTAFYLCASSMDRNTGELFFGEGSRLTVL.

This rearrangement joins TRBV30 to TRBJ2-7; no definite D call. This CDR3 has 11 amino acids. Germline CDR1 reads GTSNPN; CDR2 reads SVGIG (reference sequence). Trimming took 1 base from V and 3 from J, leaving 4 bases between them. As DNA, the CDR3 is TGTGCCTGGAGTGCAGGCTACGAGCAGTACTTC. Encoded protein: CAWSAGYEQYF.

The V call is TRBV28, the J call TRBJ2-7; 9 nucleotides agree with TRBD2. Per germline, CDR1 MDHEN and CDR2 SYDVKM. V gave up 6 bases and J gave up 6 bases; unmatched junction bases: 9. This CDR3 has 14 residues. Here the CDR3 DNA reads TGTGCCAGCAGATTAGCGGGAGTTCGGTTCGAGCAGTACTTC. Translation: CASRLAGVRFEQYF.

V gene TRBV20-1 combines with J gene TRBJ2-5; no firm D call. Germline lookup yields CDR1 DFQATT and CDR2 SNEGSKA (reference sequence). V was pared by 2 bases and J by 5 bases, with 6 bases between. The CDR3 covers 11 residues. CDR3 region: CSARSGETQYF. CDR3 sequence (DNA): TGCAGTGCTAGAAGTGGCGAGACCCAGTACTTC.

The V gene is TRBV6-5, the J gene TRBJ1-2; TRBD1 might be the D (5 bases). Deletions cut 5 bases from V and 5 bases from J, with 15 bases between. The CDR3 runs to 14 residues. Germline CDR1 and CDR2: MNHEY and SVGAGI. As DNA, the CDR3 is TGTGCCAGCAGTGAAGAGGCTGGGGGGTATGGCTACACCTTC. Amino acids: CASSEEAGGYGYTF.

The genes are TRBV28 and TRBJ1-5; D is possibly TRBD1 (6 bases). V dropped 5 bases and J dropped 0 bases, with 20 bases sitting between them. The CDR3 sequence is 18 residues long. The germline V gene encodes CDR1 MDHEN and CDR2 SYDVKM. The CDR3 bases are TGTGCCAGCAGTCCCTTCCCACAGGGATACTATAGCAATCAGCCCCAGCATTTT. It codes for CASSPFPQGYYSNQPQHF.

The count of this clone is one. This chain joins TRBV7-6 and TRBJ1-4; no clear D gene. The germline V gene has CDR1 SGHVS and CDR2 FNYEAQ. Trimming stripped 3 bases from V and 0 bases from J, with 11 bases between. This CDR3 has 16 amino acids. CDR3 amino acids: CASSLPRGATNEKLFF. The CDR3 DNA sequence: TGTGCCAGCAGCTTGCCCCGGGGAGCAACTAATGAAAAACTGTTTTTT.

J is TRBJ1-2 and V is TRBV6-6; 9 bases line up with TRBD1. With V trimmed by 6 bases and J by 8 bases, 4 bases remained unmatched. The CDR3 has 12 amino acids. The germline gives CDR1 MNHNY, CDR2 SVGAGI (reference sequence). The CDR3 region has the DNA TGTGCCAGCAGACAGGGGGCTGGGGGCTACACCTTC. As protein: CASRQGAGGYTF.